The 25 T cell receptor beta chains given below trace back to one sample, sequenced in a study of cytomegalovirus exposure and HLA in healthy donors. Primers for the PCR totalled 60 Vbeta and 13 Jbeta. Sequencing was performed with immunoSEQ multiplex PCR; in TCRdb, only in-frame clones are kept and a portion is missing. The table shows 160,000 or so clones, with under 80% occurring only once. The specimen sequenced was PBMCs. Receptors originate from a man between 35 and 55 years old in good health and CMV-seronegative.

V and J are TRBV13 and TRBJ2-1, with TRBD2 as a possible D gene (7 bases). Germline V CDR1 and CDR2: PRHDT, FYEKMQ (reference sequence). The CDR3 is 17 amino acids. Trimming stripped 2 bases from V and 8 bases from J, with 22 bases between. The CDR3 bases are TGTGCCAGCAGCTTAAGTCCGCGGTGGGGGGGCCTGGATGAGCAGTTCTTC. Translated, it gives CASSLSPRWGGLDEQFF.

This clone was seen more than once but under ten times. The same CDR3 also results from other DNA sequences found in this sample. The genes are TRBV27 and TRBJ2-7, with D maybe TRBD1 (5 bases). In germline, CDR1 is MNHEY, CDR2 SMNVEV (reference sequence). V shed 2 bases and J shed 4 bases, with 9 bases lying between them. This CDR3 has 13 residues. The CDR3 coding sequence is TGTGCCAGCAGTTTACAGGGAACATACGAGCAGTACTTC. It yields the protein CASSLQGTYEQYF.

The chain combines TRBV7-9 with TRBJ2-5; 8 bases line up with TRBD2. This CDR3 spans 15 amino acids. Trimming at V came to 0 bases and at J to 5 bases, leaving 5 bases not matched to a gene. Germline lookup yields CDR1 SEHNR and CDR2 FQNEAQ (reference sequence). DNA of the CDR3: TGTGCCAGCAGCTTAGCGACTAGCGTTAAGGAGACCCAGTACTTC. Residues: CASSLATSVKETQYF.

The gene calls are TRBV27 and TRBJ1-4; D may be TRBD1 (6 bases). With 4 bases removed from V and 8 bases from J, the gap between germline ends came to 11 bases. Per germline, CDR1 MNHEY and CDR2 SMNVEV (reference sequence). The CDR3 has 13 residues. This CDR3 is CASSSFGTEKLFF. Written as DNA, the CDR3 is TGTGCCAGCAGTTCCTTCGGGACAGAAAAACTGTTTTTT.

The chain links TRBV6-5 to TRBJ1-1; no reliable D call. Germline assignment: CDR1 MNHEY and CDR2 SVGAGI. V gave up 5 bases and J gave up 3 bases, with 13 bases separating them. This CDR3 has 14 amino acids. The CDR3 here is CASSEGGWDTEAFF. The CDR3, as DNA: TGTGCCAGCAGTGAAGGCGGGTGGGACACTGAAGCTTTCTTT.

The chain is built from TRBV30 and TRBJ2-7; possible D gene TRBD2, 6 bases. There are 14 residues in the CDR3. Germline loops: CDR1 GTSNPN, CDR2 SVGIG (reference sequence). V lost 0 bases and J lost 4, with 13 bases in between. CDR3 sequence: CAWSVLISGYEQYF. In DNA form, the CDR3 reads TGTGCCTGGAGTGTACTAATTAGCGGATACGAGCAGTACTTC.

The V and J genes are TRBV7-2 and TRBJ1-1, with 10 nucleotides matching TRBD1. The CDR3 spans 16 residues. Trimming cost V 6 bases and J 4 bases; bases outside gene matches: 11. Germline V gene sequence: CDR1 SGHTA, CDR2 FQGNSA. CDR3 in DNA: TGTGCCAGCAGTTATCCGGGACAGGGGAGGAGCACTGAAGCTTTCTTT. This encodes CASSYPGQGRSTEAFF.

The CDR3 DNA is TGTGCCAGTAGTACGGGGGATAGTAGCAATCAGCCCCAGCATTTT. It specifies CASSTGDSSNQPQHF. This chain links TRBV19 with TRBJ1-5; D perhaps matches TRBD1 (5 bases). The CDR3 sequence is 15 residues long. V lost 4 bases to trimming and J lost 0 bases, with 10 bases between them. CDR1 is LNHDA and CDR2 is SQIVND in the germline V gene (reference sequence).

The J gene is TRBJ2-7, the V gene TRBV5-1, with D unclear. Trimming took off 0 bases at V and 2 bases at J, with 6 bases between the two ends. CDR1 is SGHRS and CDR2 is YFSETQ in the germline V gene. The CDR3 totals 13 residues. In nucleotides, the CDR3 is TGCGCCAGCAGCTTGGACGGTCCCTACGAGCAGTACTTC. Its protein product is CASSLDGPYEQYF.

The gene calls are TRBV7-9 and TRBJ2-3, with D perhaps TRBD2 (6 bases). V shed 5 bases and J shed 0 bases, with 12 bases lying between them. Germline CDR1 SEHNR, CDR2 FQNEAQ (reference sequence). This CDR3 spans 15 amino acids. CDR3 region: CASSRGDFSTDTQYF. CDR3 in DNA: TGTGCCAGCAGCCGAGGGGACTTTAGCACAGATACGCAGTATTTT.

The chain has TRBV9 and TRBJ2-1; 11 bases fit TRBD1. Germline V gene data show CDR1 as SGDLS and CDR2 as YYNGEE. With 3 bases clipped from V and 6 bases from J, the junction kept 5 bases outside the gene matches. There are 15 residues in the CDR3. In nucleotides, the CDR3 is TGTGCCAGCAGCGCGATCGGGACAGGGGGCAATGAGCAGTTCTTC. It specifies CASSAIGTGGNEQFF. The full variable domain, its missing parts supplied by reference TRBV9 and TRBJ2-1, is DSGVTQTPKHLITATGQRVTLRCSPRSGDLSVYWYQQSLDQGLQFLIQYYNGEERAKGNILERFSAQQFPDLHSELNLSSLELGDSALYFCASSAIGTGGNEQFFGPGTRLTVL.

The V and J genes are TRBV10-3 and TRBJ2-3, with 7 positions matching TRBD2. The junction had 11 bases not matched to a gene; V was cut back by 7 bases and J by 4 bases. The CDR3 spans 15 residues. Looked up from germline, CDR1 is ENHRY and CDR2 is SYGVKD. Here the CDR3 reads CAIKERWEGPDTQYF. DNA for the CDR3: TGTGCCATCAAAGAACGATGGGAGGGACCAGATACGCAGTATTTT.

This clone was observed a single time. The chain carries TRBV27 and TRBJ2-5, with 8 bases lining up with TRBD1. V lost 4 bases to trimming and J lost 1 base; unmatched junction nucleotides: 2. The CDR3 totals 14 residues. The germline V gene has CDR1 MNHEY and CDR2 SMNVEV (reference sequence). CDR3 sequence reads: CASSWDRSQETQYF. In nucleotides, the CDR3 is TGTGCCAGCAGTTGGGACAGGAGCCAAGAGACCCAGTACTTC.

This rearrangement joins TRBV6-4 to TRBJ2-3; TRBD2 matches 12 bases. The CDR3 has 19 residues. V was pared by 6 bases and J by 2 bases, with 15 bases of the junction left unmatched. Germline assignment: CDR1 MRHNA and CDR2 SNTAGT. The CDR3 loop reads CASSEIGASGGAYTDTQYF. The DNA for the CDR3 is TGTGCCAGCAGCGAGATCGGGGCTAGCGGGGGGGCCTACACAGATACGCAGTATTTT.

J is TRBJ2-7 and V is TRBV7-9; D is unclear. This CDR3 is 12 amino acids long. V lost 1 base and J 2 bases, leaving 3 bases between the germline ends. CDR1 SEHNR and CDR2 FQNEAQ come from the germline V gene (reference sequence). The CDR3 region has the DNA TGTGCCAGCAGCTTAGGTACCTACGAGCAGTACTTC. Protein sequence: CASSLGTYEQYF.

This chain uses TRBV7-9 with TRBJ1-1; TRBD1 is a possible D gene (6 bases). CDR1 and CDR2 (germline): SEHNR, FQNEAQ (reference sequence). V was clipped by 4 bases and J by 2 bases, with 14 bases between them. The length of the CDR3 is 15 residues. Here the CDR3 reads CASSYNTGFNTEAFF. The CDR3 nucleotides are TGTGCCAGCAGCTATAATACAGGGTTTAACACTGAAGCTTTCTTT.

The gene calls are TRBV7-3 and TRBJ1-3; perhaps TRBD1 as D (5 bases). V lost 5 bases to trimming and J lost 2 bases, with 10 bases between them. In germline, CDR1 is SGHTA, CDR2 FQGTGA. The CDR3 loop spans 14 amino acids. For the CDR3, the DNA is TGTGCCAGCAGCCCCGGGGGACCTGGAAACACCATATATTTT. As protein: CASSPGGPGNTIYF.

This rearrangement joins TRBV6-4 to TRBJ1-2; tentatively, D is TRBD1 (6 bases). The V end lost 2 bases, the J end lost 4 bases, and 14 bases lay between the germline ends. Germline loops: CDR1 MRHNA, CDR2 SNTAGT. The CDR3 contains 15 residues. For the CDR3, the DNA is TGTGCCAGCAGTGACGGGCAGGGAGGGGGCTATGGCTACACCTTC. It is translated as CASSDGQGGGYGYTF.

The sample holds one count of this clone. This rearrangement joins TRBV7-6 to TRBJ2-2; 10 positions match TRBD2. From germline, CDR1 is SGHVS and CDR2 FNYEAQ. CDR3 length: 16 residues. V dropped 6 bases and J dropped 7; count of bases not matched to a gene: 11. The CDR3 DNA sequence: TGTGCCAGCAGACCCGGGACTAGCGAAAGGGGCGGGGAGCTGTTTTTT. Encoded protein: CASRPGTSERGGELFF.

This sequence joins TRBV4-1 and TRBJ1-5; 7 nucleotides match TRBD1. In germline, CDR1 is MGHRA, CDR2 YSYEKL. The V and J ends lost 4 bases and 8 bases, in that order; junction bases with no gene match: 5. This CDR3 is 13 amino acids long. This CDR3 reads CASSRGGAEPQHF. The CDR3 DNA reads TGCGCCAGCAGCCGAGGGGGCGCGGAGCCCCAGCATTTT.

The chain links TRBV12-5 to TRBJ1-1; 8 bases agree with TRBD1. CDR3 length: 16 residues. Trimming cost V 3 bases and J 3 bases; bases outside gene matches: 9. The V gene's germline CDR1 is LGHNT and CDR2 FRNRAP. The CDR3 loop reads CASGLGDRLQYTEAFF. CDR3 DNA: TGTGCTAGTGGTTTAGGGGACAGGCTTCAGTACACTGAAGCTTTCTTT. Complete variable domain (other parts from reference TRBV12-5 and TRBJ1-1): DARVTQTPRHKVTEMGQEVTMRCQPILGHNTVFWYRQTMMQGLELLAYFRNRAPLDDSGMPKDRFSAEMPDATLATLKIQPSEPRDSAVYFCASGLGDRLQYTEAFFGQGTRLTVV.

The CDR3 DNA reads as TGTGCCAGCAGTGAAGGACAGGGGGACACCGGGGAGCTGTTTTTT. Protein sequence: CASSEGQGDTGELFF. This chain links TRBV6-4 with TRBJ2-2, with 10 nucleotides matching TRBD1. The CDR3 is made up of 15 amino acids. CDR1 is MRHNA and CDR2 is SNTAGT in the germline V gene. After removal of 3 bases from V and 3 bases from J, the junction contained 1 base not matched to a gene.

The chain carries TRBV15 and TRBJ2-3; D is unclear. The ends were cut back, 8 bases at V and 1 base at J, with 13 bases in the middle. Germline V lookup: CDR1 LNHNV, CDR2 YYDKDF (reference sequence). There are 14 residues in the CDR3. CDR3 region: CATAVARRTDTQYF. DNA for the CDR3: TGTGCCACCGCGGTGGCAAGGCGCACAGATACGCAGTATTTT.

The V gene is TRBV9, the J gene TRBJ1-4, with D possibly matching TRBD1 (5 bases). Germline V gene data show CDR1 as SGDLS and CDR2 as YYNGEE. V was pared by 0 bases and J by 7 bases, with 7 bases between. The CDR3 is 13 residues long. CDR3 residues: CASSVGGGEKLFF. The CDR3 DNA is TGTGCCAGCAGCGTAGGGGGCGGTGAAAAACTGTTTTTT.

This chain joins TRBV19 and TRBJ2-7, with 7 bases lining up with TRBD2. There are 15 residues in the CDR3. J was trimmed by 0 bases and V by 4 bases; bases with no gene match: 6. Germline V gene sequence: CDR1 LNHDA, CDR2 SQIVND (reference sequence). CDR3 coding DNA: TGTGCCAGTAGTACCTCCGGGAGGAGCTCCTACGAGCAGTACTTC. Translated, it gives CASSTSGRSSYEQYF.